A selection of T cell receptor beta chains follows, all from one sample in a study of cytomegalovirus exposure and HLA in healthy donors. Using immunoSEQ multiplex PCR, the repertoire was profiled, and TCRdb retains in-frame clones only, with some absent. Here the sample spans around 300,000 clones, 80% to 90% being singletons. The sample taken for sequencing was PBMCs. Receptor source: a woman aged 18 to 35 in good health and CMV-seronegative. CDR3s include the opening cysteine and the closing phenylalanine or tryptophan. D genes are given only for firm matches.

v_gene	j_gene	d_gene	CDR3aa	CDR3nt
TRBV5-1	TRBJ2-6	TRBD1	CASSLARDRGSGANVLTF	TGCGCCAGCAGCTTGGCCAGGGACAGGGGGTCTGGGGCCAACGTCCTGACTTTC
TRBV28	TRBJ1-2	.	CASSPGSEGFYYGYTF	TGTGCCAGCAGTCCTGGCAGCGAGGGATTCTACTATGGCTACACCTTC
TRBV30	TRBJ2-2	.	CAWNRGSTGELFF	TGTGCCTGGAATAGGGGATCCACCGGGGAGCTGTTTTTT
TRBV9	TRBJ2-7	TRBD2	CASSVTAGETYEQYF	TGTGCCAGCAGCGTAACAGCGGGGGAAACCTACGAGCAGTACTTC
TRBV19	TRBJ2-7	TRBD2	CASSRNSGYEQYF	TGTGCCAGTAGTAGGAATAGCGGGTACGAGCAGTACTTC
TRBV29-1	TRBJ1-5	.	CSVVEGGQPQHF	TGCAGCGTTGTGGAGGGAGGTCAGCCCCAGCATTTT
TRBV7-8	TRBJ2-1	TRBD2	CASSFSGGANEQFF	TGTGCCAGCAGCTTTTCGGGAGGGGCCAATGAGCAGTTCTTC
TRBV10-2	TRBJ2-2	TRBD2	CASRPTGREAGELFF	TGCGCCAGCAGACCTACAGGGCGGGAGGCCGGGGAGCTGTTTTTT
TRBV30	TRBJ2-2	TRBD2	CAWSVAGLNTGELFF	TGTGCCTGGTCAGTAGCGGGGTTGAACACCGGGGAGCTGTTTTTT
TRBV20-1	TRBJ1-1	.	CSASIGGKAFF	TGCAGTGCTAGTATCGGGGGAAAAGCTTTCTTT
TRBV4-1	TRBJ2-7	TRBD2	CASSRGLAGYPGYEQYF	TGCGCCAGCAGCCGGGGACTAGCGGGATACCCGGGTTACGAGCAGTACTTC